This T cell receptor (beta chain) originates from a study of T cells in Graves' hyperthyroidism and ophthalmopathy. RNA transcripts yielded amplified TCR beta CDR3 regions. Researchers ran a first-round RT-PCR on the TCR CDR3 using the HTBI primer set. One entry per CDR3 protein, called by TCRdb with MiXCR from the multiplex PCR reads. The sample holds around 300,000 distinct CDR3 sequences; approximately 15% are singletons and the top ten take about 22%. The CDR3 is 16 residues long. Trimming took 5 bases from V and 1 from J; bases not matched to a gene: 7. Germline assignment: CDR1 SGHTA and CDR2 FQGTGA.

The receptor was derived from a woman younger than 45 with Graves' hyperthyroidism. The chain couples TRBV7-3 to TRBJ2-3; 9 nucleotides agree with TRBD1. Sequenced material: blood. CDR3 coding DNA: TGTGCCAGCAGCGCCGGGGACAGGGTGGGCACAGATACGCAGTATTTT. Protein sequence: CASSAGDRVGTDTQYF.